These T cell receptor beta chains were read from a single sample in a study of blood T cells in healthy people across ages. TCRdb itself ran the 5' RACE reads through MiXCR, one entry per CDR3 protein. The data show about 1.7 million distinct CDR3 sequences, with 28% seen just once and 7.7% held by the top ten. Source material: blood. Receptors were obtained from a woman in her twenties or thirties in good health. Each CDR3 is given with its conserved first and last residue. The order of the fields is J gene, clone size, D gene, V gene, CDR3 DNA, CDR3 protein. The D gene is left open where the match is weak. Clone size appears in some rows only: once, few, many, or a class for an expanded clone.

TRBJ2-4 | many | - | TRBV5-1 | TGCGCCAGCAACCCGGGGGATAAAAACATTCAGTACTTC | CASNPGDKNIQYF
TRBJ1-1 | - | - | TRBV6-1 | TGTGCCAGCAGTGAATTGACAGGCCCAGAAGAAGCTTTCTTT | CASSELTGPEEAFF
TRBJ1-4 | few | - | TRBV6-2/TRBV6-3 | TGTGCCAGCAGTTTCTTGAGGGAAACTAATGAAAAACTGTTTTTT | CASSFLRETNEKLFF
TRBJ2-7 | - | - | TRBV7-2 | TGTGCCAGCAGCCCCTTCCGACTGATCGGGTCCTACGAGCAGTACTTC | CASSPFRLIGSYEQYF
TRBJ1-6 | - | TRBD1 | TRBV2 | TGTGCCAGCACCCAACAGGGGATCAATAATTCACCCCTCCACTTT | CASTQQGINNSPLHF
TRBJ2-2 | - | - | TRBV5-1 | TGCGCCAGCGCCTCTCAGGGTTTCGGCGGGGAGCCGTTTTTT | CASASQGFGGEPFF
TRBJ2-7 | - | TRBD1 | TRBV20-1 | TGCAGTGCTAGAGGGGCCAGGGGGTTATCCTACGAGCAGTACTTC | CSARGARGLSYEQYF
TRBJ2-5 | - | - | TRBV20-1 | TGCAGTTCTGGCGTACAAGAGACCCAGTACTTC | CSSGVQETQYF
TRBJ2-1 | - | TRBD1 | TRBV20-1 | TGCAGTGCTAGAGCGACAGGGCGATTAGTGAGCTCCTACAATGAGCAGTTCTTC | CSARATGRLVSSYNEQFF
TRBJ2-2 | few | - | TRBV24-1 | TGTGCCACCAGTGGCAGATTTAACGGGGAGCTGTTTTTT | CATSGRFNGELFF
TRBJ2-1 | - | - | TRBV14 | TGTGCCAGCAGCCCCAAAGGCCCAGGGGTGCGAGGGAGCTCCTACAATGAGCAGTTCTTC | CASSPKGPGVRGSSYNEQFF
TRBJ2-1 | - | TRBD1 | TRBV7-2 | TGTGCCGGCAGCCTGAGGGGACAGGGGAGCGGCGATGTGCAGTTCTTC | CAGSLRGQGSGDVQFF
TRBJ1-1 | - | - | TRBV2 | TGTGCCACGCGAACAGTGTACTGGACTGAAGCTTTCTTT | CATRTVYWTEAFF
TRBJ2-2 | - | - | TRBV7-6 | TGTGCCAGCAGCTTCCAGGAGAACACCGGGGAGCTGTTTTTT | CASSFQENTGELFF
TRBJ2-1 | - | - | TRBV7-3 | TGTGCTAGCAGCTTAACCGGTTCGGGGGACAATGAGCTGTTCTTC | CASSLTGSGDNELFF
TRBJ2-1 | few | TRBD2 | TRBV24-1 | TGTGCCACCAGTGCAACGGGGGGGTACAATGAGCAGTTCTTC | CATSATGGYNEQFF
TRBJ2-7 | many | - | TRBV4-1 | TGCGCCAGCAGCCCCCAAGGGGTTCACGAGCAGTACTTC | CASSPQGVHEQYF
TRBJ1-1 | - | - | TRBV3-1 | TGTGCCAGCAGCCAAGAGGGAATGCAGGCTGAAGCTTTCTTT | CASSQEGMQAEAFF
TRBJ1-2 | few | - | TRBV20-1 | TGCAGTGCTAGAGTGCCAGGGATAGCCTATGGCTACACCTTC | CSARVPGIAYGYTF
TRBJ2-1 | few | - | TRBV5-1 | TGCGCCAGCAGCCCATTTTCTTCGCGGGACAATGAGCAGTTCTTC | CASSPFSSRDNEQFF
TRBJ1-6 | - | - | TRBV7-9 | TGTGCCAGCAGCTCGACGGCTAATTCACCCCTCCACTTT | CASSSTANSPLHF
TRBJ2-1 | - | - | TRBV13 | TGTGCCAGCAGCCGCGAGGTGGGGGGCAATGAGCAGTTCTTC | CASSREVGGNEQFF
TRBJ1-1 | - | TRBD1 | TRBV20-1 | TGCAGTGCGAAAACAGGGGGAGTAAACACTGAAGCTTTCTTT | CSAKTGGVNTEAFF
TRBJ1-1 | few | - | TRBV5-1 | TGCGCCAGCAGCGACACAGGGAGAATTGACACTGAAGCTTTCTTT | CASSDTGRIDTEAFF
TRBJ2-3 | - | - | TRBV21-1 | TGTGCCAGCAGCAAATTTTGGCGGAAGAGCACAGATACGCAGTATTTT | CASSKFWRKSTDTQYF
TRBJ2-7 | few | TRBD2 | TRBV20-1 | TGCAGTGCTAAGGGACTAGCGGAATTAAACTCCTACGAGCAGTACTTC | CSAKGLAELNSYEQYF
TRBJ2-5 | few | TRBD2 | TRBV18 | TGTGCCAGCTCACCAACACTAGCGGGAGGAAATGAGCAGTACTTC | CASSPTLAGGNEQYF
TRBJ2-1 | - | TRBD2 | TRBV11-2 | TGTGCCAGCAATGAGAGGGAGGGCCCTCCCAATGAGCAGTTCTTC | CASNEREGPPNEQFF
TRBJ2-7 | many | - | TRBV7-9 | TGTGCCAGCAGCCCAACTGGCCCCGAGCAGTACTTC | CASSPTGPEQYF
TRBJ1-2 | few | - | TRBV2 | TGTGCCAGCAGTGGGGGGGCGCGGGGCTACACCTTC | CASSGGARGYTF
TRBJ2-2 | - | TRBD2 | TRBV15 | TGTGCCACCAGCAGAGATCTAGCGGGGGCCCTACCTAATACCGCGAACACCGGGGAGCTGTTTTTT | CATSRDLAGALPNTANTGELFF
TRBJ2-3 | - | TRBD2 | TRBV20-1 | TGCAGTGCTTTCGGACTAGCGGGGGCCACAGATACGCAGTATTTT | CSAFGLAGATDTQYF
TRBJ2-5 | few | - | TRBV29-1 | TGCAGCGTTCAGGGTGGCGAAGAGACCCAGTACTTC | CSVQGGEETQYF
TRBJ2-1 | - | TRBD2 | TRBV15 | TGTGCCACCAGCAGAGGGACTAGCGAGACCTTTGAGCAGTTCTTC | CATSRGTSETFEQFF
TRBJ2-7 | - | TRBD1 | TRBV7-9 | TGTGCCAGCAGCATAACAGGGGTTAGCTCCTACAATGAGCAGTACTTC | CASSITGVSSYNEQYF
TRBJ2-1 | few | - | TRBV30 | TGTGCCTGGAGTCCCCAAACCCAAAAGCAGTTCTTC | CAWSPQTQKQFF
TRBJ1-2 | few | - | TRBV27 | TGTGCCAGCAGATCAGGTTTCGGCGGCTACACCTTC | CASRSGFGGYTF
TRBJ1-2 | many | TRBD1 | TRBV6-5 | TGTGCCAGCACTACAGGGGCGAGTGGCTACACCTTC | CASTTGASGYTF
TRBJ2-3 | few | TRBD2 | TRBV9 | TGTGCCAGCAGCGTAGAAGGGAGAGGCGGGGGGACCTCGTCGGATACGCAGTATTTT | CASSVEGRGGGTSSDTQYF
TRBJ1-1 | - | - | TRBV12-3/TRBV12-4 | TGTGCCAGCAGCGGGGCTTCGAAGGGGACTGAAGCTTTCTTT | CASSGASKGTEAFF
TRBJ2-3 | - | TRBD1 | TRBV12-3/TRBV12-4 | TGTGCCAGCAGTAAACGACAGGGGGAGGCAGATACGCAGTATTTT | CASSKRQGEADTQYF
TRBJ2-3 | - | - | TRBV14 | TGTGCCAGCAGCCAAAAAAAGTCGCAGTATTTT | CASSQKKSQYF
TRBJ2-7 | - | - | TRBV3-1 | TGTGCCAGCAGCCAAAGGGGCGTAAGCTCCTACAATGAGCAGTACTTC | CASSQRGVSSYNEQYF
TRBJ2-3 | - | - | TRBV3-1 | TGTGCCAACAGCCAACCCGGGGCGAGAACAGATACGCAGTATTTT | CANSQPGARTDTQYF